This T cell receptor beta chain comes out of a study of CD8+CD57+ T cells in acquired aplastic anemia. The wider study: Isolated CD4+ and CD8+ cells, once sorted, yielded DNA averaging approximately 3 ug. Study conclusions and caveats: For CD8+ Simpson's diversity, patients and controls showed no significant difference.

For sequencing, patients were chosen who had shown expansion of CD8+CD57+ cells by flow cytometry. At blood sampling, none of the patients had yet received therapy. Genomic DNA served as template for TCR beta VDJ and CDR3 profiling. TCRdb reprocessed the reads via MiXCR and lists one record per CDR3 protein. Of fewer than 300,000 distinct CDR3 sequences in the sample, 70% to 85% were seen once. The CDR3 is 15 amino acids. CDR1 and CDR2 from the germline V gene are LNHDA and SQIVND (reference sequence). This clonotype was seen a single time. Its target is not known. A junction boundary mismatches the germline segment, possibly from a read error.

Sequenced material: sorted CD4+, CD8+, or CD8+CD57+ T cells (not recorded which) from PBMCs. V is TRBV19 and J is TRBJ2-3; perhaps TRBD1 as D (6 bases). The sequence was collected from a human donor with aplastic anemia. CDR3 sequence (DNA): TGTGCCAGCAGTGTAGGGAGACAGGCCACAGATGCGCAGTATTTT. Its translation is CASSVGRQATDAQYF. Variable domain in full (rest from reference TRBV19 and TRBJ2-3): DGGITQSPKYLFRKEGQNVTLSCEQNLNHDAMYWYRQDPGQGLRLIYYSQIVNDFQKGDIAEGYSVSREKKESFPLTVTSAQKNPTAFYLCASSVGRQATDAQYFGPGTRLTVL.